This is a list of T cell receptor beta chains from one sample in a study of tumor and adjacent non-tumor tissue in lung cancer. TCRdb analysed the multiplex PCR reads with MiXCR anew, one entry per CDR3 protein. The data show more than 45,000 distinct CDR3 sequences, with 74% seen just once and 20% to 25% held by the top ten. Input material: distant non-tumor lung tissue. Source of these receptors: a woman aged 55-70 years with non-small cell lung cancer. CDR3s include the opening cysteine and the closing phenylalanine or tryptophan. A D gene is named only where the DNA matches it firmly. Clone size is shown for a subset of rows, as once, few, many or a class of expanded clone.

DNA: TGTGCCAGCAGTTCAAGGGTCTGGGAAGAGACCCAGTACTTC
CDR3: CASSSRVWEETQYF
size: many
D: .
V: TRBV28
J: TRBJ2-5

DNA: TGCGCCAACAGCCAAGATATTGGGGAATTGGATCAAAACATTCAGTACTTC
CDR3: CANSQDIGELDQNIQYF
size: once
D: .
V: TRBV4-3
J: TRBJ2-4

DNA: TGTGCCAGCAGTCACGATGTCCAAAACGTTCACTACTTC
CDR3: CASSHDVQNVHYF
size: once
D: .
V: TRBV6-2/TRBV6-3
J: TRBJ2-4

DNA: TGTGCCAGCAATTCGCTCCCTACAGGGGTCTACGAGCAGTACTTC
CDR3: CASNSLPTGVYEQYF
size: once
D: TRBD1
V: TRBV6-5
J: TRBJ2-7

DNA: TGCAGTGCTACTAGGGCGGGACAGGTCAATGAACAGTTATTC
CDR3: CSATRAGQVNEQLF
size: .
D: TRBD1
V: TRBV20-1
J: TRBJ2-1

DNA: TGTGCCAACAGTTCGTTCCTGGACAGCTCCTACGATCAGTACTTC
CDR3: CANSSFLDSSYDQYF
size: .
D: .
V: TRBV6-2/TRBV6-3
J: TRBJ2-7

DNA: TGTGCCAGCAGTTATACAGCAGGAGGCTCCGGGAATGAGCAGTTCTTC
CDR3: CASSYTAGGSGNEQFF
size: .
D: .
V: TRBV6-2/TRBV6-3
J: TRBJ2-1

DNA: TGCGCCAGTGAGTCCGGGAGGGCGAACATTAAAGCTTTCTTT
CDR3: CASESGRANIKAFF
size: .
D: .
V: TRBV10-2
J: TRBJ1-1

DNA: TGCGCCAGCAGCTTAGATTGGGACAGGACCTACGAGCAGTACTTC
CDR3: CASSLDWDRTYEQYF
size: .
D: TRBD1
V: TRBV5-1
J: TRBJ2-7

DNA: TGTGCGGGCAGTCGGACAGGGGATCAAAAGACCCAGTACTTC
CDR3: CAGSRTGDQKTQYF
size: .
D: TRBD1
V: TRBV6-5
J: TRBJ2-5

DNA: TGTGCCAACAGTTGGACAGGGGATCAAAAGACCCAGTACTTC
CDR3: CANSWTGDQKTQYF
size: few
D: TRBD1
V: TRBV6-5
J: TRBJ2-5

DNA: TGTGCCAACAGTTACTCTGACGGAACCACCTACAAGCAGTACTTC
CDR3: CANSYSDGTTYKQYF
size: .
D: .
V: TRBV6-2/TRBV6-3
J: TRBJ2-7

DNA: TGTGCCAGCAGTGAGTACAGGGACGAGACTGAAGCTTTCTTT
CDR3: CASSEYRDETEAFF
size: many
D: .
V: TRBV6-1
J: TRBJ1-1

DNA: TGCAGTGCTAGGGAGGGGCCCAAAACCAATCAGTACTTC
CDR3: CSAREGPKTNQYF
size: .
D: .
V: TRBV20-1
J: TRBJ2-4

DNA: TGTGCCAGCAGCCCCGCGGCTAGCGGGGTCTACGAGCGGTACTTC
CDR3: CASSPAASGVYERYF
size: .
D: TRBD2
V: TRBV4-2
J: TRBJ2-7

DNA: TGTGCCATCAGCTCGGGACTAGCGAGATTGTACTTC
CDR3: CAISSGLARLYF
size: .
D: TRBD2
V: TRBV12-3/TRBV12-4
J: TRBJ2-4

DNA: TGCGCCAGCAGCCTGGGGACTAGCGGGGCAGATACGCAGTGTTTT
CDR3: CASSLGTSGADTQCF
size: .
D: TRBD2
V: TRBV4-3
J: TRBJ2-3

DNA: TGTGCCAGCAGATACGATGTCCAAAACAATCGGTACTTC
CDR3: CASRYDVQNNRYF
size: .
D: .
V: TRBV6-2/TRBV6-3
J: TRBJ2-4

DNA: TGTGCCAGTAGTTTTAAGACCTCTTTTGGTATGTGGGAGGGCAAAGATACGCAGTATTTT
CDR3: CASSFKTSFGMWEGKDTQYF
size: .
D: TRBD2
V: TRBV12-3/TRBV12-4
J: TRBJ2-3

DNA: TGCAGCGTTCCGGGACAGCACAATGAGCAGTTCTTC
CDR3: CSVPGQHNEQFF
size: .
D: TRBD1
V: TRBV29-1
J: TRBJ2-1

DNA: TGCAGCGTTCTGGAGGGGTCTGGCGGGGAGCTGTCTTTT
CDR3: CSVLEGSGGELSF
size: .
D: .
V: TRBV29-1
J: TRBJ2-2

DNA: TGTGCCTTCAGTAAAACCAGGACTGACTCCTTGGGGGAGCTGTTTTTT
CDR3: CAFSKTRTDSLGELFF
size: .
D: .
V: TRBV10-3
J: TRBJ2-2

DNA: TGTGCCAGCAGTTACTCACAGAGAAGAGACATTGAAGCTTTCTTT
CDR3: CASSYSQRRDIEAFF
size: .
D: .
V: TRBV6-5
J: TRBJ1-1

DNA: TGTGCCAGCAGCTTAGCTATCGGTCAGGGGGCGATTGGGCCCTATGGCTACACCTTC
CDR3: CASSLAIGQGAIGPYGYTF
size: few
D: TRBD1
V: TRBV7-8
J: TRBJ1-2

DNA: TGCGCCAGCAGCCGAGGACAGATGAGCTCTGGGGCCAACGCCCTGACTTTC
CDR3: CASSRGQMSSGANALTF
size: .
D: .
V: TRBV4-3
J: TRBJ2-6

DNA: TGCAGCGTTGAACGTGAGATAAACATTCAGTACTTC
CDR3: CSVEREINIQYF
size: medium-sized
D: .
V: TRBV29-1
J: TRBJ2-4

DNA: TGTGCCAGAAGCCTGGGGGAAGAGACAGATACGCAGTACTTT
CDR3: CARSLGEETDTQYF
size: .
D: .
V: TRBV6-2/TRBV6-3
J: TRBJ2-3

DNA: TGTACCAGCAGCCCTAGGGACTACTCAAACATTCAGTACTTC
CDR3: CTSSPRDYSNIQYF
size: .
D: TRBD2
V: TRBV11-1
J: TRBJ2-4

DNA: TGCAGTGCTAGAGATCCGGGAGCGTCTAATGAAAAACTGTTTTTT
CDR3: CSARDPGASNEKLFF
size: .
D: .
V: TRBV20-1
J: TRBJ1-4

DNA: TGTGCCAGCAATCCGACTAGTGCGGGAGAGACCCAGTACTTC
CDR3: CASNPTSAGETQYF
size: .
D: .
V: TRBV2
J: TRBJ2-5

DNA: TGTGCCTGTAGCACCCACAGGGGGCTAGAGCGCAATGAGCAATTCTTC
CDR3: CACSTHRGLERNEQFF
size: .
D: TRBD1
V: TRBV11-2
J: TRBJ2-1

DNA: TGTGCCAGCAGGCCGGGAACTAACATAGATACGCAGTATTTT
CDR3: CASRPGTNIDTQYF
size: .
D: .
V: TRBV28
J: TRBJ2-3

DNA: TGCAGTGCTAGAGCGCCGCCGGGGACGGTACTGAACACTGAAGCTTTCTTT
CDR3: CSARAPPGTVLNTEAFF
size: many
D: .
V: TRBV20-1
J: TRBJ1-1

DNA: TGCGCCAGCAGGCGAACAGGTGTGAGCTCCTACGAGCAGTACTTC
CDR3: CASRRTGVSSYEQYF
size: .
D: .
V: TRBV4-1
J: TRBJ2-7

DNA: TGTGTCACCAGTGAAGGCAGGAACACCGGGGAGCTGTTTTTT
CDR3: CVTSEGRNTGELFF
size: .
D: .
V: TRBV24-1
J: TRBJ2-2

DNA: TGCAGCGTCCGAGTTGGTGGCACAGATACGCAGTATTTT
CDR3: CSVRVGGTDTQYF
size: .
D: .
V: TRBV29-1
J: TRBJ2-3

DNA: TGTGCCTCACAAGACTACGAGCAGTACTTC
CDR3: CASQDYEQYF
size: many
D: .
V: TRBV28
J: TRBJ2-7

DNA: TGTGCCAGCAGCTGGTGTCGGGACATACCTAACTATGGCTACACCTTC
CDR3: CASSWCRDIPNYGYTF
size: .
D: .
V: TRBV5-6
J: TRBJ1-2

DNA: TGTGTCAGCAGCTTGGACGGCGGACAAGGAGTTGACAATGAACAGTTCTTC
CDR3: CVSSLDGGQGVDNEQFF
size: .
D: .
V: TRBV5-4
J: TRBJ2-1

DNA: TGTGCCAGCAGTTATGGGCAGTTGGCCTACGAGTATTACTTC
CDR3: CASSYGQLAYEYYF
size: .
D: .
V: TRBV28
J: TRBJ2-7

DNA: TGTGCCAGCAGTGATAGGGGGTCCGGGGAGCTGTTTTTT
CDR3: CASSDRGSGELFF
size: .
D: .
V: TRBV6-6
J: TRBJ2-2

DNA: TGTGCCAGCAGCTCGTACAGATACTCAGATACGCAGTACTTT
CDR3: CASSSYRYSDTQYF
size: .
D: .
V: TRBV5-5
J: TRBJ2-3

DNA: TGTGCAAGCAGTTATGCACCCCCGGGACTAGGGACACACAATGAGCATTTCTTC
CDR3: CASSYAPPGLGTHNEHFF
size: .
D: TRBD2
V: TRBV6-5
J: TRBJ2-1

DNA: TGTGCCAGCAGCCAAGATGGCCCGAATCAGCCCCAGCATTTT
CDR3: CASSQDGPNQPQHF
size: .
D: .
V: TRBV4-2
J: TRBJ1-5

DNA: TGTGCCAGCAGGTCGGACAGGGGTGGTAATGAAAAACTGTTTTTT
CDR3: CASRSDRGGNEKLFF
size: many
D: TRBD1
V: TRBV12-3/TRBV12-4
J: TRBJ1-4

DNA: TGTGCCAGGACCTTGGGGGGAAGCTCCTACGAGCAATACTTC
CDR3: CARTLGGSSYEQYF
size: .
D: .
V: TRBV28
J: TRBJ2-7

DNA: TGTGTCACCAGTGATTTGGGGGTCTGGGGGGCTTCGGTGGTGAGAGGAAAGTCGGCTGAAGCTTTCTTT
CDR3: CVTSDLGVWGASVVRGKSAEAFF
size: .
D: .
V: TRBV24-1
J: TRBJ1-1

DNA: TGTGCCAGCAGCTTAGTGGGTCGAGTGTCGGGGTATGGCTACACCTTC
CDR3: CASSLVGRVSGYGYTF
size: .
D: .
V: TRBV7-9
J: TRBJ1-2

DNA: TGTGCCAGGAGTTCAATCGGGACAGGGGCGACAGACACGCAGTATTTT
CDR3: CARSSIGTGATDTQYF
size: .
D: TRBD1
V: TRBV12-3/TRBV12-4
J: TRBJ2-3

DNA: TGTACCAGCAGTTCTATCCCTACGCAGTATTTT
CDR3: CTSSSIPTQYF
size: .
D: .
V: TRBV11-2
J: TRBJ2-3

DNA: TGTGCCAGCAGCCGAGGACAGGGAGTCTCCGCCGGGGAGCTGTTTTTT
CDR3: CASSRGQGVSAGELFF
size: .
D: TRBD1
V: TRBV6-5
J: TRBJ2-2

DNA: TGTGCCAGCAGGTCGACAGGGGGGATCGAGCAGTACTTC
CDR3: CASRSTGGIEQYF
size: many
D: TRBD1
V: TRBV28
J: TRBJ2-7